The next 14 T cell receptor beta chains were all read from a single sample in a study of T cells in Graves' hyperthyroidism and ophthalmopathy. Authors of the study amplified TCR beta CDR3 regions from RNA transcripts. The HTBI primer set served for first-round RT-PCR of the TCR CDR3. MiXCR, applied by TCRdb to the multiplex PCR reads, yields one record per CDR3 protein. Found here are 300,000 to 500,000 distinct CDR3 sequences, about 14% of them singletons; the top ten hold 25% to 30%. Sequencing was carried out using blood. The receptors were sampled from a man in his forties or fifties with Graves' ophthalmopathy.

J is TRBJ2-5 and V is TRBV9; 7 bases match TRBD1. The CDR3 loop spans 13 amino acids. Germline values: CDR1 SGDLS, CDR2 YYNGEE. V shed 6 bases and J 4 bases; nucleotides not matched to a gene: 6. Here the CDR3 reads CASNRQGTETQYF. The CDR3 nucleotides are TGTGCCAGCAACCGACAGGGAACAGAGACCCAGTACTTC.

The V call is TRBV7-8, the J call TRBJ1-2; D remains unclear. CDR3 length equals 14 residues. In germline, CDR1 is SGHVS, CDR2 FQNEAQ. Trimming cost V 7 bases and J 5 bases, with 17 bases left between them. The CDR3 region has the DNA TGTGCCAGCACCCCCCGCGGTGGCCTTTATGGCTACACCTTC. Its translation: CASTPRGGLYGYTF.

For this clonotype: A junction end diverges from the germline sequence, so it may reflect a read error. The chain is built from TRBV4-2 and TRBJ1-1; D is unclear. The CDR3 spans 13 residues. Germline V gene lookup returns CDR1 LGHNA and CDR2 YNFKEQ. CDR3 residues: CASTTGPNTEAFF. The CDR3 DNA reads as TGTGCCAGCACTACCGGGCCGAACACTGAGGCTTTCTTT.

As regards this clonotype: This may be a read error, as it is one base from a much larger clone. The genes are TRBV2 and TRBJ1-2, with TRBD1 as a possible D gene (5 bases). V lost 10 bases, J lost 8 bases, and 14 bases lay in between. The germline V gene has CDR1 SNHLY and CDR2 FYNNEI. The CDR3 consists of 11 residues. In DNA form, the CDR3 reads TGTGCCATCTTGCCGGGGGTCGGCTACACCTTC. The encoded protein is CAILPGVGYTF.

This rearrangement joins TRBV12-3 or TRBV12-4 to TRBJ2-2; TRBD1 aligns across 8 bases. V lost 5 bases and J lost 3; bases outside the gene matches: 5. This CDR3 spans 15 amino acids. The CDR3, as DNA: TGTGCCAGCAGTAAACACAGGGGGTACACCGGGGAGCTGTTTTTT. It encodes CASSKHRGYTGELFF.

The sample holds a few counts of this clonotype. The genes are TRBV6-1 and TRBJ2-6; possibly TRBD2 for D (5 bases). Per germline, CDR1 MNHNS and CDR2 SASEGT. CDR3 length: 16 amino acids. Between the trimmed V and J ends, which lost 5 bases and 0 bases, there was a span of 11 bases. CDR3 bases: TGTGCCAGCAGTCCAGGACGGGGCTCTGGGGCCAACGTCCTGACTTTC. It is translated as CASSPGRGSGANVLTF.

This clonotype occurred many times. This chain links TRBV12-3 or TRBV12-4 with TRBJ1-2; 8 nucleotides align to TRBD1. CDR3 length: 14 amino acids. Losses at the gene ends were 6 bases for V and 7 bases for J; bases not matched to a gene: 10. CDR3 sequence: CASSLGDRKAGYTF. CDR3 DNA sequence: TGTGCCAGCAGCCTGGGGGACAGGAAAGCTGGCTACACCTTC.

This clonotype was seen repeatedly, ten times or more. The chain links TRBV28 to TRBJ1-5; 7 bases map to TRBD1. Germline lookup yields CDR1 MDHEN and CDR2 SYDVKM. The CDR3 has 15 amino acids. The trim removed 5 bases at V and 4 bases at J, leaving 8 bases unmatched. This CDR3 is CASSLRQGSNQPQHF. In nucleotides, the CDR3 is TGTGCCAGCAGTCTACGACAGGGATCGAATCAGCCCCAGCATTTT.

This clonotype was seen a few times. The chain couples TRBV19 to TRBJ2-7; no clear D gene. CDR3 length equals 14 residues. Germline V gene data show CDR1 as LNHDA and CDR2 as SQIVND (reference sequence). The V end was cut by 6 bases, the J end by 5 bases, with 17 bases between. In DNA form, the CDR3 reads TGTGCCAGTAGCCAATCGCGGTCTGGTAACGAGCAGTACTTC. This translates into CASSQSRSGNEQYF.

This clonotype was found many times. J is TRBJ2-5 and V is TRBV18; TRBD1 matches at 9 bases. With V trimmed by 5 bases and J by 5 bases, 6 bases remained unmatched. Germline values: CDR1 KGHSH, CDR2 LQKENI. The CDR3 runs to 14 residues. CDR3 bases: TGTGCCAGCTCAGCCGGGACAGGGACCGAGACCCAGTACTTC. Translation: CASSAGTGTETQYF.

This clonotype was picked up a small number of times. The chain combines TRBV6-1 with TRBJ2-3; D tentatively fits TRBD1 or TRBD2 (5 bases each). The germline gives CDR1 MNHNS, CDR2 SASEGT. CDR3 length equals 16 residues. Deletions cut 4 bases from V and 3 bases from J, with 17 bases between. The CDR3 sequence is CASSGEGLLVTDTQYF. CDR3 nucleotides: TGTGCCAGCAGTGGAGAGGGGCTATTGGTTACAGATACGCAGTATTTT.

This clonotype has just one count. Its ends do not fully match the called genes, so a read error is possible. The chain carries TRBV7-9 and TRBJ2-2, with 9 positions matching TRBD2. This CDR3 is built from 16 residues. The germline gives CDR1 SEHNR, CDR2 FQNEAQ (reference sequence). The CDR3 coding sequence is TGTGCCAGCAGCTTAGGGTCTAGCGGGACCACCGGGGAGCTGCTTTTT. Translated: CASSLGSSGTTGELLF.

This clonotype was detected a few times. The chain joins TRBV24-1 to TRBJ2-6; TRBD2 matches 7 bases. CDR3 length: 16 amino acids. V lost 7 bases and J lost 1; bases outside the gene matches: 6. The germline V gene encodes CDR1 KGHDR and CDR2 SFDVKD. The CDR3 nucleotides read TGTGCCACCAGCGGGAGCGGGGATTCTGGGGCCAACGTCCTGACTTTC. This translates into CATSGSGDSGANVLTF.

The chain uses TRBV12-3 or TRBV12-4 and TRBJ1-3; D is unclear. The CDR3 has 12 amino acids. Trimming pared 7 bases from V and 0 bases from J, leaving 4 bases between. CDR3 sequence (DNA): TGTGCCAGCACCTACTCTGGAAACACCATATATTTT. Its translation is CASTYSGNTIYF.